This T cell receptor (beta chain) was sequenced in a study of cytomegalovirus exposure and HLA in healthy donors (dated by TCRdb to 2016 to 2017). A note on the overall study: According to an earlier analysis of 587 of the donors, 150 million to 200 million T cells yielded some 120 million unique TCR beta sequences and more than 250 Gb of sequence data. The study used immunosequencing to profile the T cell repertoires of more than 650 subjects and linked those repertoires to cytomegalovirus serostatus. Donor age, sex, ethnicity and CMV serostatus were collected together with the repertoire data. A later genetic analysis used genome-wide SNP genotypes for about 55% of the 666 donors, treating that subset as a discovery cohort. Class I and class II HLA loci were covered by the typing at four-digit resolution. Across some 400 genotyped donors of the cohort, an average of approximately 240,000 unique TCR beta nucleotide sequences per donor were sequenced, and about a sixth of those sequences were non-productive. Rather than using new phenotypic data, the later analysis identified candidate immune exposures from TCR beta sequences and from how often those sequences occurred across donors. Typing coverage varied by locus: roughly 629-630 donors for A, B, C, DRB1 and DQB1; more than 500 for DQA1; some 610 for DPA1; about 450 for DPB1. The study aimed to test whether signatures of past pathogen exposure could be identified by cataloging public T cell receptors. A separate validation cohort of roughly 110 different subjects was used in addition to the roughly 700-subject first cohort. A handful of DR-DQ haplotypes were handled as single units for association and clustering because linkage in the cohort was strong. The study combined high-throughput TCR immunosequencing, statistical association of individual TCRs with disease status, and machine learning to predict cytomegalovirus infection status. A later analysis re-analyzed previously published TCR beta repertoires from hundreds of donors and added high-resolution HLA genotyping to study TCR occurrence patterns. Of the roughly 400 genotyped donors, 65% to 90% were placed in the genetic ancestry cluster associated with self-reported Caucasian donors. To decide whether each TCR beta V gene segment behaved as functional or pseudogenic, an earlier analysis of 587 of the donors relied on high-throughput TCR beta sequencing. An early release covering 550 to 700 HLA-typed donors comprised about 320 gigabases of sequencing data and roughly 85 million unique TCR sequences. Every discovery cohort repertoire had been produced on one sequencing platform.

A word on this clone: Its specific antigen is unknown. Base qualities are not at hand, and no much larger clone is one base apart.

The receptor library was made with the immunoSEQ multiplex PCR assay. The multiplex PCR relied on a mix of 60 forward primers for TCR Vbeta segments and 13 reverse primers for TCR Jbeta segments. A multiplex PCR assay on genomic DNA amplified the CDR3 region of rearranged TCR beta genes. On the Illumina HiSeq System, the amplified TCR beta libraries were sequenced as 87-base-pair reads. The paper's processing steps were these. A later analysis tallied 75 million to 95 million unique TCR beta chains across the approximately 670 repertoires, and some 10 million of those chains were shared by two or more donors. To remove PCR and sequencing errors, raw reads were error-corrected and collapsed into unique sequences using a nearest-neighbor algorithm that merged closely related sequences. CDR3 sequences were aligned to IMGT reference sequences to assign V, D and J gene segments. For a sequence to be retained, at least a six-nucleotide match to both a V gene segment and a J gene segment was required. A rearrangement was called productive if the CDR3 had no stop codons and remained in frame with V and J, and every other rearrangement was called non-productive. CDR3 was defined according to IMGT convention as the region running from the second conserved V-encoded cysteine to the conserved J-encoded phenylalanine. Sequences without an unambiguous match to a single V gene segment were excluded from the earlier analysis of about 640 of the donors. An earlier analysis of some 500 of the donors classified V segments as functional when productive rearrangements were above 56.7% and as segregating when the standard deviation between donors was above 5%. A statistical classification framework was built for diagnosing cytomegalovirus status from the catalog of TCR beta chain sequences. A later analysis assigned V and J genes by comparing TCR nucleotide sequences with IMGT/GENE-DB human TR gene sequences. The TCRdist pipeline was used in a later analysis to assign CDR3 sequences and most-parsimonious VDJ recombination scenarios. A later analysis defined each TCR beta chain by its CDR3 amino acid sequence plus V-gene family, and excluded reads lacking a unique V-gene family. A later analysis removed nearly 600 highly shared, low-generation-probability nucleotide sequences to deal with suspected cross-contamination and a sequencing artifact. In a later analysis, a clonal expansion index was calculated for each public chain from normalized within-repertoire ranks of inferred template counts. In a later analysis, generation probabilities were computed with a VDJ recombination model fitted to out-of-frame rearrangements, and the resulting probabilities were checked against IGoR. In a later analysis, hypergeometric tests were used to score TCR-TCR, TCR-HLA and TCR-CMV co-occurrence, with a repertoire-size bias correction applied to TCR pairs. In a later analysis, false discovery rates were estimated by permuting HLA or CMV assignments 20 times. In a later analysis, co-occurring TCRs were grouped using DBSCAN, and TCRdist sequence similarity was added for clustering within HLA-allele-positive subsets. Repertoires with fewer than 30,000 or more than 120,000 public chains, plus five repertoires with anomalous nucleotide sharing, were excluded from co-occurrence clustering. TCRdb mirrors the immuneACCESS table, restricted to in-frame sequences. Some clones are absent from its copies; in checked studies, under half trace to an unresolved V gene, and the reason for the others is unknown. Clonal size and the V and J genes are those of that table, whereas D and trimming came from the DNA. The table for this sample lists about 150,000 clones; approximately 80% of them were counted only once. The ten largest clones capture under 7.5% of the sample.

The paper's findings and limits, for the study overall: The 87-base-pair reads could not distinguish some IMGT-functional V segments, including TRBV6-2 and TRBV6-3, so those segments were excluded. Roughly uniform sequencing depth across donors was assumed in presence/absence analyses, although this assumption may not hold. In both the original and validation cohorts, the classifier was reported to diagnose cytomegalovirus status with high specificity and sensitivity. A further reported finding was that TCR beta sequences accurately predicted the HLA-A and HLA-B alleles for most subjects in the first cohort. In a later genetic analysis, a missense DCLRE1C variant was associated with V-gene and J-gene trimming of TCR beta chains, and the association was replicated in an independent cohort. Linkage disequilibrium might explain the correlated functional status among segregating V segments, but an unknown experimental factor could not be excluded. A few of the identified cytomegalovirus-associated TCR beta chains were confirmed in vitro to be specific for cytomegalovirus antigens. This cohort had only TCR beta chains sequenced, and the lack of alpha or paired-chain data limited which features could be detected. The earlier analysis of almost 600 of the donors excluded fewer than 20 rarely observed V segments, including chromosome 9 orphons, because counts were too low. In a later genetic analysis, fewer N-insertions in productive TCRs were reported among donors in an Asian-associated ancestry cluster than the 666-donor mean. Most CMV-associated TCR beta chains appeared to be HLA-restricted in a later analysis, and the HLA associations seemed to be driven largely by CMV exposure. In the study, approximately 160 TCR beta chains were listed as associated with cytomegalovirus. A later analysis found that TCR association rates varied across HLA loci, with DRB1 alleles showing the most associated TCRs and HLA-C alleles the fewest. For the cohort, immune exposure information was limited to CMV serostatus. While some public TCRs were present in many individuals, most TCR sequences turned up only very rarely across donors. Compared with equally common non-associated chains, HLA-associated TCR beta chains in a later analysis were more clonally expanded and had lower generation probabilities. Because HLA typing was unavailable for some donors at each locus, only the typed subset was used in association tests. When HLA alleles, especially DR and DQ, strongly co-occurred, TCR associations were difficult to assign to individual alleles. In an earlier analysis of approximately 590 of the donors, most TCR beta V segments were observed in productive rearrangements about 90% or about 30% of the time, broadly matching IMGT annotations. Specific HLA alleles were associated with over 15,000 TCR beta sequences at a false discovery rate of 0.05 in a later analysis. Several of the top co-occurrence clusters appeared to be linked to parvovirus B19, influenza, CMV and Epstein-Barr virus, according to a later analysis. The sequencing pipeline was judged likely to have produced a cluster of highly shared sequence variants as a technical artifact. It was suggested by the authors that the approach could potentially be generalized to other disease states and immunological phenotypes.

In total, about 650 healthy bone marrow donors made up the cohort. All cohort members were sampled while nominally healthy, although unrecorded immune exposures were likely present. The donor tested CMV seropositive and was one of the 289 seropositive cohort members. Every donor gave a peripheral blood sample, and the peripheral blood mononuclear cells from that sample were used for TCR beta sequencing. The Qiagen DNeasy Blood Extraction Kit was used to extract genomic DNA from the blood cell samples. Trimming costs V 3 bases and J 4 bases, and their ends lie 22 bases apart. Counted from cysteine to phenylalanine, this CDR3 has 17 amino acids. Only CDR3 DNA is held: 51 bases, read in frame from base 1. CDR1 SGHTS and CDR2 YDEGEE were looked up in the germline V gene.

The sequencing sample was made of PBMCs. The TCR originated in a woman in her forties or fifties in good health and CMV-seropositive. Recombination joined TRBV5-8 with TRBJ1-2; TRBD1 is a possible D gene, resting on 6 matching bases. The nucleotide sequence reads as follows: TGTGCCAGCAGCTCCCAGGACAGCTCTTGGACAATCTATGGCTACACCTTC. This encodes CASSSQDSSWTIYGYTF.